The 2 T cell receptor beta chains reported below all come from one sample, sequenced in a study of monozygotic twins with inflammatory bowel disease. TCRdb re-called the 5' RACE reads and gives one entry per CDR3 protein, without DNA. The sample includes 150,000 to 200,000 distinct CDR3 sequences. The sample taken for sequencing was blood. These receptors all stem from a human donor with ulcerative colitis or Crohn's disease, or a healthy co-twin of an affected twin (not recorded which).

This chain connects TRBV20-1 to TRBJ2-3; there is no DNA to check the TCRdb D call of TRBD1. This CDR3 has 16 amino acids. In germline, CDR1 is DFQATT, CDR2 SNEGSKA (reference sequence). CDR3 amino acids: CSANPKGGYMTDTQYF.

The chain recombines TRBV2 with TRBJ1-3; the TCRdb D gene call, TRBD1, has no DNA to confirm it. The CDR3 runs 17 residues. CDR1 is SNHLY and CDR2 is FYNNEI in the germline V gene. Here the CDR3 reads CASRGDWTPQLGNTIYF. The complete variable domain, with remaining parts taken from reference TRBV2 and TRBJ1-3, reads EPEVTQTPSHQVTQMGQEVILRCVPISNHLYFYWYRQILGQKVEFLVSFYNNEISEKSEIFDDQFSVERPDGSNFTLKIRSTKLEDSAMYFCASRGDWTPQLGNTIYFGEGSWLTVV.